This paragraph covers one TCR beta chain sequence. The sample is drawn from a study of T cells in Graves' hyperthyroidism and ophthalmopathy. Turning to the study itself: Sampling of peripheral blood happened at initial diagnosis, prior to any treatment.

Regions amplified from RNA transcripts were the TCR beta CDR3 regions. An initial round of RT-PCR targeting the TCR CDR3 relied on the HTBI primer set. TCRdb reprocessed the multiplex PCR reads via MiXCR and lists one record per CDR3 protein. The top ten clones hold roughly 13% of a sample with around 500,000 distinct CDR3 sequences, less than 15% of them seen once. In patients aged 18 to 65, hyperthyroidism was newly diagnosed, with duration under 2 months. Uncontrolled infection, other autoimmune disease, pregnancy or lactation disqualified patients from enrolment. Diagnoses rested on clinical symptoms, serum thyroxine and TRAb, thyroid ultrasound and orbital computed tomography. This TCR came from a woman aged 35 to 49 with Graves' hyperthyroidism. The specimen sequenced was blood.

DNA for the CDR3: TGCGCCAGCAGCTTGGGGGGGTCCCAAGCGACTGAAGCTTTCTTT. Translating gives CASSLGGSQATEAFF. The rearrangement uses TRBV5-1 and TRBJ1-1; D possibly corresponds to TRBD1 (5 bases). CDR1 is SGHRS and CDR2 is YFSETQ in the germline V gene. The V end was cut by 0 bases, the J end by 5 bases, with 14 bases between. This CDR3 contains 15 residues.